Shown below are 17 T cell receptor beta chains from a single sample sequenced in a study of a mutant IDH1 vaccine in newly diagnosed glioma. Documented time point: baseline, week 1 (first vaccination visit). Treatment meaning: pre-vaccination baseline after standard-of-care therapy. Measured with immunoSEQ multiplex PCR; TCRdb has only the in-frame clones, and not every one. The repertoire holds under 35,000 clones, with over 75% as singletons. The sample here was PBMCs, taken from a glioma patient treated with radiotherapy, temozolomide or both. Every receptor here comes from a man under 40 with glioma.

This clone was seen only once. This chain links TRBV11-2 with TRBJ2-7; 7 positions agree with TRBD2. The germline V gene encodes CDR1 SGHAT and CDR2 FQNNGV. The junction had 11 bases not matched to a gene; V was cut back by 7 bases and J by 5 bases. CDR3 length: 14 amino acids. As DNA, the CDR3 is TGTGCCAGCACCTGGGGGGGACCGGCCCACGAGCAGTACTTC. Its translation: CASTWGGPAHEQYF.

The chain combines TRBV4-1 with TRBJ2-1; 7 bases map to TRBD2. The J segment lost 8 bases and the V segment lost 5 bases, leaving 15 bases of the junction unmatched. CDR1 and CDR2 from the germline V gene are MGHRA and YSYEKL. This CDR3 comprises 16 residues. The CDR3 is CASSSQAAGVGDEQFF. The CDR3 bases are TGCGCCAGCAGCTCGCAAGCGGCGGGAGTTGGGGATGAGCAGTTCTTC.

This chain connects TRBV7-2 to TRBJ2-7, with D possibly being TRBD2 (5 bases). There are 14 residues in the CDR3. The germline V gene encodes CDR1 SGHTA and CDR2 FQGNSA. V lost 1 base, J lost 2 bases, and 9 bases lay in between. The CDR3 DNA reads TGTGCCAGCAGCTTAGGGCGGGCAACCTACGAGCAGTACTTC. This sequence encodes CASSLGRATYEQYF.

The V gene is TRBV9, the J gene TRBJ2-7; D is perhaps TRBD1 (6 bases). Germline CDR1 SGDLS, CDR2 YYNGEE. The CDR3 runs to 16 residues. V was cut by 0 bases and J by 4 bases, with 17 bases left in between. The CDR3 spells CASSVDAGRGAYEQYF. DNA of the CDR3: TGTGCCAGCAGCGTAGACGCTGGCAGGGGAGCGTACGAGCAGTACTTC. Filled out from reference TRBV9 and TRBJ2-7, the complete variable domain reads DSGVTQTPKHLITATGQRVTLRCSPRSGDLSVYWYQQSLDQGLQFLIQYYNGEERAKGNILERFSAQQFPDLHSELNLSSLELGDSALYFCASSVDAGRGAYEQYFGPGTRLTVT.

This clone was seen once. The J gene is TRBJ2-7, the V gene TRBV18; maybe TRBD1 (6 bases). The CDR3 has 14 residues. Deletions cut 2 bases from V and 3 bases from J, with 11 bases between. Germline loops: CDR1 KGHSH, CDR2 LQKENI. Written as DNA, the CDR3 is TGTGCCAGCTCACCAACAGGGAGCCACTACGAGCAGTACTTC. It yields the protein CASSPTGSHYEQYF.

The chain links TRBV5-1 to TRBJ2-5; 9 bases line up with TRBD2. Losses at the gene ends were 4 bases for V and 3 bases for J; bases not matched to a gene: 10. The V gene's germline CDR1 is SGHRS and CDR2 YFSETQ. The CDR3 sequence is 16 residues long. The CDR3 protein is CASSLDPLAGEETQYF. The CDR3 nucleotides are TGCGCCAGCAGCCTGGATCCTTTAGCGGGAGAAGAGACCCAGTACTTC.

There are a few counts of this clone. This chain links TRBV2 with TRBJ1-6, with D perhaps matching TRBD1 (5 bases). Germline V gene sequence: CDR1 SNHLY, CDR2 FYNNEI. The ends were cut back, 4 bases at V and 10 bases at J, with 11 bases in the middle. This CDR3 region has 13 residues. CDR3 nucleotide sequence: TGTGCCAGCAGTGTGGAGGGACCGTCACCCCTCCACTTT. It encodes CASSVEGPSPLHF.

V is TRBV5-5 and J is TRBJ1-1; D gene uncertain. Germline CDR1 and CDR2: SGHKS and YYEKEE (reference sequence). CDR3 size: 12 residues. Trimming stripped 0 bases from V and 10 bases from J, with 10 bases between. The CDR3, as DNA: TGTGCCAGCAGCTTGGACAGATTTCGAGCTTTCTTT. It translates to CASSLDRFRAFF.

The V gene is TRBV25-1, the J gene TRBJ1-1; a possible D gene is TRBD1 (5 bases). Germline-derived CDR1 and CDR2 are MGHDK and SYGVNS. With 1 base removed from V and 4 bases from J, the gap between germline ends came to 22 bases. The CDR3 is 18 amino acids. This CDR3 reads CASSEFRGGAGGSTEAFF. In DNA, the CDR3 is TGTGCCAGCAGTGAATTTAGAGGTGGAGCCGGGGGAAGCACTGAAGCTTTCTTT.

The V call is TRBV9, the J call TRBJ2-5; 11 positions match TRBD2. CDR1 is SGDLS and CDR2 is YYNGEE in the germline V gene. The length of the CDR3 is 18 residues. V was clipped by 3 bases and J by 4 bases; unmatched bases: 14. This CDR3 reads CASSAPGLAAGGVETQYF. The CDR3 region has the DNA TGTGCCAGCAGCGCCCCGGGACTAGCGGCGGGAGGCGTAGAGACCCAGTACTTC. The full variable domain, with the rest looked up from reference TRBV9 and TRBJ2-5, is DSGVTQTPKHLITATGQRVTLRCSPRSGDLSVYWYQQSLDQGLQFLIQYYNGEERAKGNILERFSAQQFPDLHSELNLSSLELGDSALYFCASSAPGLAAGGVETQYFGPGTRLLVL.

The chain employs TRBV5-8 and TRBJ2-2; 8 bases fit TRBD2. Germline V gene data show CDR1 as SGHTS and CDR2 as YDEGEE. The CDR3 spans 15 residues. With 6 bases clipped from V and 1 base from J, the junction kept 5 bases outside the gene matches. As DNA, the CDR3 is TGTGCCAGCATTCTCGCGGGAGGGAACACCGGGGAGCTGTTTTTT. Translated: CASILAGGNTGELFF.

The chain couples TRBV6-6 to TRBJ2-1; D possibly corresponds to TRBD1 (5 bases). Trimming stripped 2 bases from V and 6 bases from J, with 11 bases between. CDR3 size: 14 residues. The germline V gene has CDR1 MNHNY and CDR2 SVGAGI (reference sequence). This CDR3 is CASSYRAQGNEQFF. The CDR3 region has the DNA TGTGCCAGCAGTTACCGGGCGCAGGGCAATGAGCAGTTCTTC.

The V gene is TRBV13, the J gene TRBJ2-3; TRBD2 agrees at 10 bases. Losses at the gene ends were 4 bases for V and 3 bases for J; bases not matched to a gene: 7. Germline V CDR1 and CDR2: PRHDT, FYEKMQ (reference sequence). CDR3 length: 16 amino acids. CDR3 in amino acids: CASSSLAGGGTDTQYF. In DNA, the CDR3 is TGTGCCAGCAGCTCCTTAGCGGGGGGTGGGACAGATACGCAGTATTTT.

The V gene is TRBV5-1, the J gene TRBJ1-3; D is ambiguous. The V gene's germline CDR1 is SGHRS and CDR2 YFSETQ. The V gene lost 4 bases and the J gene lost 1 base, with 18 bases spanning the gap. The CDR3 length is 17 residues. In DNA form, the CDR3 reads TGCGCCAGCAGCCTCCCTAGCGCGGCAGATTCTGGAAACACCATATATTTT. Translating it yields CASSLPSAADSGNTIYF. Supplemented by reference TRBV5-1 and TRBJ1-3, the full variable domain reads KAGVTQTPRYLIKTRGQQVTLSCSPISGHRSVSWYQQTPGQGLQFLFEYFSETQRNKGNFPGRFSGRQFSNSRSEMNVSTLELGDSALYLCASSLPSAADSGNTIYFGEGSWLTVV.

J is TRBJ2-6 and V is TRBV7-8, with D unclear. The V end lost 5 bases, the J end lost 0 bases, and 14 bases lay between the germline ends. CDR3 length equals 17 residues. Germline assignment: CDR1 SGHVS and CDR2 FQNEAQ. The CDR3, as DNA: TGTGCCAGCAGCCAATGGGCAGGTTCCTCTGGGGCCAACGTCCTGACTTTC. Its translation is CASSQWAGSSGANVLTF.

The chain carries TRBV10-3 and TRBJ2-1; no clear D. With 3 bases removed from V and 0 bases from J, the gap between germline ends came to 6 bases. From germline, CDR1 is ENHRY and CDR2 SYGVKD. CDR3 size: 14 residues. CDR3 sequence (DNA): TGTGCCATCAGTGATGTGCTCTCCTACAATGAGCAGTTCTTC. This codes for CAISDVLSYNEQFF.

DNA of the CDR3: TGTGCCAGCAGCTTCCAACAGGGGGCGCAACAGCCCCAGCATTTT. This gives the protein CASSFQQGAQQPQHF. The chain couples TRBV7-2 to TRBJ1-5; TRBD1 aligns across 9 bases. Germline values: CDR1 SGHTA, CDR2 FQGNSA. The length of the CDR3 is 15 residues. V was pared by 3 bases and J by 7 bases, with 7 bases of the junction left unmatched.